This T cell receptor beta chain stems from a study of response to subunit inactivated influenza vaccine. General study points: The authors proposed limited new T cell recruitment per seasonal influenza vaccination.

In this sample, this clonotype turned up a few times. Its antigen is not known. Using its own MiXCR run on the RT-PCR reads, TCRdb lists one record per CDR3 protein. The data show approximately 500,000 distinct CDR3 sequences, 10% to 15% seen once. Germline CDR1 and CDR2: MNHEY and SVGEGT. The CDR3 has 16 amino acids. Germline trimming cut 4 bases from V and 7 bases from J; bases unmatched to any gene: 8. The sample was PBMCs from blood, taken roughly 6 weeks after vaccination. The receptor's source is a man aged 50-60 years who received an inactivated influenza vaccine. The gene calls are TRBV6-2 or TRBV6-3 and TRBJ1-5, with 12 nucleotides matching TRBD1. The CDR3 here is CASSSGDRGQGQPQHF. The CDR3 region has the DNA TGTGCCAGCAGTTCGGGGGACAGGGGGCAAGGGCAGCCCCAGCATTTT.